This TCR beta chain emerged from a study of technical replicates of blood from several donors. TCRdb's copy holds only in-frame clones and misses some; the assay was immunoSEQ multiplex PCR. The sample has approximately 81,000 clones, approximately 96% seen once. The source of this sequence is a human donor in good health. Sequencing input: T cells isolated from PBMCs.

The CDR3 reads CASRGLDDEQFF. CDR3 DNA sequence: TGTGCCTCAAGGGGTCTAGACGATGAGCAGTTCTTC. This sequence joins TRBV10-3 and TRBJ2-1; tentative D call: TRBD1 (5 bases). Trimming removed 11 bases from V and 8 bases from J, with 16 bases in between. The CDR3 contains 12 residues. CDR1 is ENHRY and CDR2 is SYGVKD in the germline V gene.